One sample yielded the 11 T cell receptor beta chains listed below, sequenced in a study of CD8 T cells in Susac syndrome. Reverse transcription of about 0.45 to 1 ug RNA used random hexamers. MiXCR, run by TCRdb on the immunoSEQ multiplex PCR reads, gives a single entry per CDR3 protein. The profile shows tens of thousands of distinct CDR3 sequences, 93% of them singletons. Specimen: CD4+ T cells from PBMCs. The receptors come from a human donor with Susac syndrome.

V usage is TRBV12-3 or TRBV12-4 and J usage is TRBJ1-3; weak D call: TRBD1 (5 bases). The V end lost 4 bases, the J end lost 2 bases, and 12 bases lay between the germline ends. The CDR3 runs 15 residues. The CDR3 DNA reads TGTGCCAGCAGTTCCCTTCAGGGACCTGGAAACACCATATATTTT. It yields the protein CASSSLQGPGNTIYF.

The chain joins TRBV9 to TRBJ2-5; the D is unclear. The CDR3 is 14 residues long. Trimming removed 0 bases at V and 2 bases at J, with 8 bases between. Germline CDR1 reads SGDLS; CDR2 reads YYNGEE. The CDR3 region is CASSVEGGQETQYF. The CDR3 nucleotides are TGTGCCAGCAGCGTAGAAGGCGGACAAGAGACCCAGTACTTC.

V gene TRBV12-3 or TRBV12-4 combines with J gene TRBJ1-1, with TRBD1 matching over 7 bases. Trimming removed 7 bases from V and 1 base from J; junction bases left unmatched: 6. This CDR3 is built from 14 residues. Here the CDR3 DNA reads TGTGCCAGCACAACGGGACAGTCGAACACTGAAGCTTTCTTT. Translating it yields CASTTGQSNTEAFF.

The V and J genes are TRBV20-1 and TRBJ2-3, with 9 positions matching TRBD2. The germline V gene has CDR1 DFQATT and CDR2 SNEGSKA (reference sequence). V lost 0 bases, J lost 2 bases, and 9 bases stayed unmatched. The CDR3 is 17 amino acids. This CDR3 reads CSAREAGGPLATDTQYF. The CDR3 DNA is TGCAGTGCTAGAGAAGCGGGGGGCCCACTAGCCACAGATACGCAGTATTTT.

This CDR3 is CASSHERARGGSSYEQYF. For the CDR3, the DNA is TGTGCCAGCAGCCATGAGAGGGCCCGCGGGGGAAGCTCCTACGAGCAGTACTTC. The rearrangement links TRBV4-2 to TRBJ2-7, with 7 bases matching TRBD2. The CDR3 contains 18 residues. The J segment lost 0 bases and the V segment lost 3 bases, leaving 14 bases of the junction unmatched. Germline V gene data show CDR1 as LGHNA and CDR2 as YNFKEQ.

V usage is TRBV19 and J usage is TRBJ2-7, with TRBD1 identical over 10 bases. This CDR3 has 14 residues. Trimming removed 6 bases from V and 3 bases from J; junction bases left unmatched: 5. CDR1 is LNHDA and CDR2 is SQIVND in the germline V gene (reference sequence). For the CDR3, the DNA is TGTGCCAGTAGCCTAAGGACAGGGGGCTACGAGCAGTACTTC. Its protein product is CASSLRTGGYEQYF.

The genes are TRBV21-1 and TRBJ2-2; the D call TRBD1 from the table was never checked on the DNA. TRBV21-1 is tagged as a pseudogene. The CDR3 length is 14 residues. Written as DNA, the CDR3 is TGTGCCCCCAGTCTCGACAGGGACACCGGGGAGCTGTTTTTT. Encoded protein: CAPSLDRDTGELFF.

This clonotype appeared a single time. J is TRBJ1-5 and V is TRBV2, with D maybe TRBD1 (6 bases). The V gene's germline CDR1 is SNHLY and CDR2 FYNNEI. This CDR3 spans 18 amino acids. The V end was cut by 2 bases, the J end by 4 bases, with 21 bases between. The CDR3 sequence is CASSERLPGDLGNQPQHF. Written as DNA, the CDR3 is TGTGCCAGCAGTGAAAGGTTGCCAGGGGACCTCGGTAATCAGCCCCAGCATTTT.

This clonotype came up once. This rearrangement joins TRBV18 to TRBJ2-2, with 7 bases matching TRBD1. This CDR3 comprises 16 residues. J was trimmed by 1 base and V by 3 bases; bases with no gene match: 5. CDR1 and CDR2 from the germline V gene are KGHSH and LQKENI. The CDR3, as DNA: TGTGCCAGCTCACCGTTAGGGACAGAGAACACCGGGGAGCTGTTTTTT. Translating it yields CASSPLGTENTGELFF.

The chain is built from TRBV18 and TRBJ1-3; D gene ambiguous. V lost 2 bases to trimming and J lost 7 bases, with 15 bases between them. CDR1 and CDR2 from the germline V gene are KGHSH and LQKENI. The CDR3 runs 15 residues. The CDR3 DNA is TGTGCCAGCTCACCAACACAACAGTGGAGGAACACCATATATTTT. Protein product: CASSPTQQWRNTIYF.

The rearrangement joins TRBV2 to TRBJ2-3; the D gene is possibly TRBD2 (6 bases). V shed 3 bases and J shed 5 bases, with 12 bases lying between them. This CDR3 has 14 residues. Germline V gene sequence: CDR1 SNHLY, CDR2 FYNNEI. CDR3 residues: CASSEVREVDTQYF. The CDR3, as DNA: TGTGCCAGCAGTGAGGTCAGGGAGGTAGATACGCAGTATTTT.